One sample yielded the 16 T cell receptor beta chains listed below, sequenced in a study of shared clonotypes between healthy human individuals. Clones were sequenced by immunoSEQ multiplex PCR, and TCRdb holds only the in-frame ones, with some missing. The sample lists about 110,000 clones; 68% were seen once. The sequencing input was memory CD8+ T cells sorted from blood. As to subset: CD45RO+ cells pooled with CCR7-negative TemRA cells. These receptors all stem from a woman in her twenties or thirties in good health.

This clone was counted a few times. The chain couples TRBV6-1 to TRBJ2-1; 11 bases are a match to TRBD2. With V trimmed by 2 bases and J by 10 bases, 10 bases remained unmatched. There are 16 residues in the CDR3. Germline V lookup: CDR1 MNHNS, CDR2 SASEGT. CDR3 nucleotide sequence: TGTGCCAGCAGTGAATTAGCGGGAGGGGACGTACACGAGCAGTTCTTC. It is translated as CASSELAGGDVHEQFF.

The chain couples TRBV7-8 to TRBJ2-2, with 9 bases fitting TRBD2. With 5 bases clipped from V and 0 bases from J, the junction kept 13 bases outside the gene matches. Germline-derived CDR1 and CDR2 are SGHVS and FQNEAQ. This CDR3 contains 19 residues. CDR3 bases: TGTGCCAGCAGCCGCCATCGACTAGCGGTGGCCGCGAACACCGGGGAGCTGTTTTTT. Translation gives CASSRHRLAVAANTGELFF.

The CDR3 reads CASSGYDFQPQHF. In DNA form, the CDR3 reads TGTGCCAGTAGTGGCTACGATTTTCAGCCCCAGCATTTT. The rearrangement uses TRBV19 and TRBJ1-5; D is undetermined. From germline, CDR1 is LNHDA and CDR2 SQIVND (reference sequence). V was trimmed by 5 bases and J by 6 bases, leaving 11 bases between them. The CDR3 length is 13 residues.

This clone was counted a single time. V gene TRBV25-1 combines with J gene TRBJ2-7; D is perhaps TRBD2 (5 bases). Germline V gives CDR1 MGHDK, CDR2 SYGVNS. The CDR3 is 13 residues long. Trimming removed 4 bases from V and 3 bases from J, with 10 bases in between. The CDR3 loop is CASSARVLYEQYF. The CDR3 nucleotides are TGTGCCAGCAGTGCGAGGGTACTCTACGAGCAGTACTTC.

CDR3 coding DNA: TGTGCCACCAGCAGAGTCGGGACTAGCGTCAAAGAGACCCAGTACTTC. It encodes CATSRVGTSVKETQYF. V usage is TRBV15 and J usage is TRBJ2-5; 10 positions agree with TRBD2. Germline CDR1 and CDR2: LNHNV and YYDKDF (reference sequence). The V gene end was trimmed by 1 base and the J gene end by 3 bases; junction bases not matched to a gene: 5. The CDR3 has 16 residues.

The gene calls are TRBV6-1 and TRBJ1-1; D unclear. The germline V gene has CDR1 MNHNS and CDR2 SASEGT. The ends were cut back, 3 bases at V and 0 bases at J, with 11 bases in the middle. This CDR3 has 15 residues. The CDR3 nucleotides read TGTGCCAGCAGTGAGCTATATGAAGTGAACACTGAAGCTTTCTTT. The encoded protein is CASSELYEVNTEAFF.

In this sample, this clone turned up many times. The genes are TRBV14 and TRBJ2-7; D possibly corresponds to TRBD2 (6 bases). V lost 4 bases to trimming and J lost 4 bases, with 23 bases between them. This CDR3 region has 17 residues. Germline V gene lookup returns CDR1 SGHDN and CDR2 FVKESK. CDR3 sequence reads: CASSPSRDPSGGYEQYF. CDR3 coding DNA: TGTGCCAGCAGCCCGTCCCGGGACCCCTCCGGGGGTTACGAGCAGTACTTC.

Ten or more counts support this clone. The rearrangement links TRBV7-8 to TRBJ2-7; TRBD2 aligns across 10 bases. This CDR3 has 15 residues. The V gene's germline CDR1 is SGHVS and CDR2 FQNEAQ. V lost 7 bases to trimming and J lost 6 bases; unmatched junction nucleotides: 12. CDR3 in amino acids: CASILGSGRAGEQYF. CDR3 DNA sequence: TGTGCCAGCATCCTTGGAAGCGGGAGGGCCGGCGAGCAGTACTTC.

The chain couples TRBV11-2 to TRBJ2-7; D is uncertain. This CDR3 is built from 11 residues. Trimming removed 1 base from V and 10 bases from J, with 8 bases in between. Germline assignment: CDR1 SGHAT and CDR2 FQNNGV. The chain's CDR3 is CASSLAEGQYF. CDR3 coding DNA: TGTGCCAGCAGCTTAGCCGAAGGCCAGTACTTC.

This clone has just a few counts. This sequence joins TRBV9 and TRBJ2-7; D remains ambiguous. V lost 4 bases, J lost 0 bases, and 14 bases lay in between. Germline values: CDR1 SGDLS, CDR2 YYNGEE. This CDR3 comprises 15 residues. CDR3 DNA sequence: TGTGCCAGCAGCCCTGGGAACAAAGCCTCCTACGAGCAGTACTTC. This codes for CASSPGNKASYEQYF.

The chain couples TRBV6-6 to TRBJ2-7, with D hard to call. Trimming stripped 8 bases from V and 3 bases from J, with 14 bases between. Germline assignment: CDR1 MNHNY and CDR2 SVGAGI (reference sequence). The CDR3 is 13 residues long. The CDR3 loop is CASGRLLGYEQYF. The DNA for the CDR3 is TGTGCCAGCGGCCGTCTTTTGGGCTACGAGCAGTACTTC.

The chain has TRBV5-1 and TRBJ1-1; no clear D gene. V gave up 5 bases and J gave up 0 bases, with 17 bases separating them. Germline V gene sequence: CDR1 SGHRS, CDR2 YFSETQ. CDR3 length: 16 residues. The CDR3 DNA reads as TGCGCCAGCAGTCAAGGGAAGGAGGGTTTGAACACTGAAGCTTTCTTT. Residues: CASSQGKEGLNTEAFF.

The chain has TRBV6-5 and TRBJ2-7; 8 positions match TRBD2. With V trimmed by 4 bases and J by 2 bases, 10 bases remained unmatched. CDR1 MNHEY and CDR2 SVGAGI come from the germline V gene. The CDR3 is made up of 16 amino acids. CDR3 bases: TGTGCCAGCAGTTGGGGGTTGAGCGGGGGAACCTACGAGCAGTACTTC. It is translated as CASSWGLSGGTYEQYF.

The V gene is TRBV7-6, the J gene TRBJ1-1; D gene uncertain. This CDR3 has 15 residues. Germline lookup yields CDR1 SGHVS and CDR2 FNYEAQ. V lost 1 base and J lost 4, with 13 bases in between. The chain's CDR3 is CASSLVGMFSTEAFF. In nucleotides, the CDR3 is TGTGCCAGCAGCTTAGTGGGGATGTTCAGCACTGAAGCTTTCTTT.

The chain is built from TRBV7-9 and TRBJ2-7; tentatively, D is TRBD1 (6 bases). From germline, CDR1 is SEHNR and CDR2 FQNEAQ (reference sequence). The CDR3 runs 14 residues. Trimming removed 4 bases from V and 0 bases from J, with 10 bases in between. The CDR3 DNA is TGTGCCAGCAGCTCCGACAGGAGCTCCTACGAGCAGTACTTC. Amino acids: CASSSDRSSYEQYF.

Note on this clone: Mismatch with germline at one junction end may stem from a read error. The chain couples TRBV28 to TRBJ2-3; D gene unclear. The CDR3 has 12 residues. Germline V gene lookup returns CDR1 MDHEN and CDR2 SYDVKM. CDR3 sequence: CASSLYTHTQYF. Here the CDR3 DNA reads TGTGCCAGCAGTTTATACACACATACGCAGTATTTT.